The clone carrying this T cell receptor (beta chain) was detected only once. The sample comes from a study of blood T cell repertoires in COVID-19. Authors' data handling: Estimated nucleated cell counts came from reference gene primer amplification. Profiling relied on immunoSEQ multiplex PCR, and the TCRdb table lists in-frame clones only, not all of them. V and J calls and clone size follow that table, whereas D and trimming were derived from the DNA. The sample lists 60,000 to 95,000 clones; over 65% were seen once. Sequencing input: peripheral blood. This clonotype originated in a human donor with acute or convalescent COVID-19. The donor label of this sample is uncertain.

CDR3 region: CASRELGAVNTEAFF. CDR3 nucleotide sequence: TGTGCCAGCAGGGAGTTGGGGGCCGTGAACACTGAAGCTTTCTTT. This sequence joins TRBV6-5 and TRBJ1-1, with D possibly being TRBD1 (6 bases). V lost 6 bases, J lost 0 bases, and 14 bases lay in between. Germline CDR1 and CDR2: MNHEY and SVGAGI. The CDR3 totals 15 residues.